The 8 T cell receptor beta chains given below trace back to one sample, sequenced in a study of neurological immune-mediated disorders (dated by TCRdb to 2018 to 2020). Library generation was performed with 5' RACE. The sequencing machine was an Illumina HiSeq 2500. TCRdb reworked the public reads: Q25 trimming with fastp, MiXCR clone assembly, productive beta chains retained. Each entry is one CDR3 protein sequence, shown with its most common DNA and genes. The sample profile shows fewer than 30,000 distinct CDR3 sequences; about 13% of them were found once. The ten largest make up under 15% of the sample. The sequenced sample was PBMCs. Receptors were obtained from an older woman with HTLV-1-associated myelopathy (HAM/TSP).

In its sample, this clonotype was seen many times. The gene calls are TRBV4-1 and TRBJ1-6; a weak D match, TRBD1 (5 bases). V lost 4 bases to trimming and J lost 8 bases, with 9 bases between them. Germline CDR1 reads MGHRA; CDR2 reads YSYEKL. The CDR3 extends over 13 amino acids. CDR3 region: CASSRTGDSPLHF. The CDR3 nucleotides are TGCGCCAGCAGCCGAACGGGGGATTCACCCCTCCACTTT.

This chain connects TRBV18 to TRBJ2-7, with D perhaps matching TRBD2 (6 bases). Trimming removed 5 bases at V and 5 bases at J, with 13 bases between. This CDR3 comprises 13 residues. Germline V CDR1 and CDR2: KGHSH, LQKENI. In DNA, the CDR3 is TGTGCCAGCTCAGGGGAGGTAGCGAACGAGCAGTACTTC. It specifies CASSGEVANEQYF.

By frequency in the sample, this clonotype is medium-sized. The chain combines TRBV20-1 with TRBJ2-7, with 9 nucleotides matching TRBD1. CDR3 length: 15 amino acids. Per the germline V gene, CDR1 is DFQATT and CDR2 is SNEGSKA (reference sequence). The V segment lost 6 bases and the J segment 6 bases; nucleotides outside the gene matches: 15. CDR3 nucleotide sequence: TGCAGTGCCCCGTTGTGGGGACAGGGAGATTCCGAGCAGTACTTC. It is translated as CSAPLWGQGDSEQYF.

This chain uses TRBV6-5 with TRBJ2-1; a weak D match, TRBD2 (6 bases). V was clipped by 0 bases and J by 3 bases, with 9 bases between them. The CDR3 totals 15 residues. CDR1 and CDR2 from the germline V gene are MNHEY and SVGAGI. CDR3 loop: CASSYSGTFYNEQFF. DNA for the CDR3: TGTGCCAGCAGTTACTCTGGGACTTTCTACAATGAGCAGTTCTTC.

This clonotype was seen a single time. The V gene is TRBV4-1, the J gene TRBJ2-5, with D possibly called TRBD1 or TRBD2 (6 bases each). The CDR3 runs to 17 residues. CDR1 is MGHRA and CDR2 is YSYEKL in the germline V gene. Trimming left V 0 bases short and J 4 bases short, with 18 bases between. The CDR3 protein is CASSQDGSGADGETQYF. The CDR3 nucleotides read TGCGCCAGCAGCCAAGATGGTTCGGGGGCCGACGGAGAGACCCAGTACTTC.

This clonotype was observed at least ten times. This chain connects TRBV9 to TRBJ2-2; D remains ambiguous. CDR1 is SGDLS and CDR2 is YYNGEE in the germline V gene. Trimming stripped 4 bases from V and 4 bases from J, with 8 bases between. This CDR3 has 13 amino acids. CDR3 bases: TGTGCCAGCAGCCCTATAGTCACCGGGGAGCTGTTTTTT. The encoded protein is CASSPIVTGELFF.

Comments on this clonotype: The limits of the CDR3 on the DNA are not certain, so only TCRdb's listed CDR3 is given. The rearrangement uses TRBV12-3 or TRBV12-4 and TRBJ1-6; TRBD1 is taken as the D call from the table, unchecked against the DNA. Counting both end residues, the CDR3 totals 20 amino acids. The CDR3 is CASSFYICSASPAINSPLHF.

This clonotype has ten or more counts. The V and J genes are TRBV5-1 and TRBJ1-3; D unresolved. The germline V gene encodes CDR1 SGHRS and CDR2 YFSETQ. The CDR3 has 14 amino acids. The V end was cut by 4 bases, the J end by 1 base, with 9 bases between. CDR3 amino acids: CASSGEISGNTIYF. The CDR3 DNA is TGCGCCAGCAGCGGAGAGATATCTGGAAACACCATATATTTT.